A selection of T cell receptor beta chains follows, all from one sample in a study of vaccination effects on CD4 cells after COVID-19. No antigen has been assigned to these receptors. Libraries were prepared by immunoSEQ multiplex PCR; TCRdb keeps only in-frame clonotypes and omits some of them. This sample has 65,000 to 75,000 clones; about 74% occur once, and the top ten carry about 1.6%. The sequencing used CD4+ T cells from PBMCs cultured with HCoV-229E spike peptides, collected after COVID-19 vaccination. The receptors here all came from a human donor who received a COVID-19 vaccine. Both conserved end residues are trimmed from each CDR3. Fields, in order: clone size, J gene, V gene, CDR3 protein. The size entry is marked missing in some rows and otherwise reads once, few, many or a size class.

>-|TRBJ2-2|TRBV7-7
ASKGNTGELF
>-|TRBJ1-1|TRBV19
ASTRYGGAF
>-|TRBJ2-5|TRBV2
ASRGGGAVETQY
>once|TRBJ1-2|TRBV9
ASSVDNYGYT
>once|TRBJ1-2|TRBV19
ASQGQDYGYT
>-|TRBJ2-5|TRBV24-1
ATSAPTGFQETQY
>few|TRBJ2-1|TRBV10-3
AISESGKGFHEQF
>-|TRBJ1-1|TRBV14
ASSQTRGTEAF
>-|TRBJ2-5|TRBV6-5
ASGRQLQETQY
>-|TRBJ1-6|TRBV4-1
ASSPYTNSPLH
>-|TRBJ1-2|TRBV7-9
ASTPRDVTNYGYT
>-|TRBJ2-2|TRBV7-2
ASSLQRLATGELF
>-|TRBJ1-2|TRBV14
ASSPSSYGYT
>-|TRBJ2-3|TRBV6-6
ASNWGRDTQY
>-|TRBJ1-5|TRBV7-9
ASSPPGQGVPQH
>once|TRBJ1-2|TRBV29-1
SGGDYGYT
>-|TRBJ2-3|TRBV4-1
ASSPYGGPKADTQY
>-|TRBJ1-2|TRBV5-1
ASSVRQGPNYGYT
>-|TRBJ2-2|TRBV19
ASSLINTGELF
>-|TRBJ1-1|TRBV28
ASSLGQGKAF
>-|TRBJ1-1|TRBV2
ASSLDSGDTEAF
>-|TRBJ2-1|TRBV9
ASSVAPSNEQF